This T cell receptor beta chain was sequenced in a study of a mutant IDH1 vaccine in newly diagnosed glioma. Across the whole study: Prior therapy was radiotherapy, temozolomide, or both; most received both.

This sample's time point: week 47, end of study. Doses consisted of 300 ug of mutant IDH1 20-mer peptide each, paired with topical imiquimod. V shed 3 bases and J shed 0 bases, with 12 bases lying between them. CDR3 size: 15 residues. The V gene's germline CDR1 is GTSNPN and CDR2 SVGIG (reference sequence). Note on this clone: Its target is not known.

The assay was immunoSEQ multiplex PCR, and TCRdb's table has in-frame clones only and misses some. This repertoire shows 35,000 to 40,000 clones, 60% to 85% found once; its top ten account for about 9.6%. The chain carries TRBV30 and TRBJ1-5; the D is unclear. The sequence came from a man between 35 and 55 years old with glioma. Specimen: PBMCs, collected from a glioma patient whose treatment included an IDH1 peptide vaccine. CDR3 in amino acids: CAWSPRLDSNQPQHF. DNA of the CDR3: TGTGCCTGGAGCCCCAGGCTTGATAGCAATCAGCCCCAGCATTTT.